The present T cell receptor beta chain was sequenced within a study of molecular identifiers for immune sequencing clone quantification. Each CDR3 protein gets one entry after TCRdb re-called the PCR reads with MiXCR. Of about 640,000 distinct CDR3 sequences listed, just under 20% are singletons. The sequencing sample was made of naive CD8+ T cells from blood, with Jurkat cell RNA spiked in. Subset meaning: FACS-sorted CD8+CD4-CCR7+CD45RA+ naive T cells. The sequence was obtained from a human donor in good health. Some libraries in this study had Jurkat cell RNA spiked in.

DNA for the CDR3: TGTGCCAGCAGTCCATATATGGCAGGGCCCAGTAACTATGGCTACACCTTC. Protein: CASSPYMAGPSNYGYTF. This sequence joins TRBV6-5 and TRBJ1-2; D possibly corresponds to TRBD1 (5 bases). CDR3 length equals 17 residues. Germline V CDR1 and CDR2: MNHEY, SVGAGI. Trimming stripped 5 bases from V and 1 base from J, with 20 bases between.